This paragraph covers one T cell receptor (beta chain) sequence. Germline-derived CDR1 and CDR2 are PRHDT and FYEKMQ (reference sequence). V shed 6 bases and J 4 bases; nucleotides not matched to a gene: 13. The CDR3 contains 16 residues. Each CDR3 protein gets one entry after TCRdb re-called the 5' RACE reads with MiXCR. The sample consists of 550,000 to 700,000 distinct CDR3 sequences, more than 9% of them appearing once. The sample belongs to a study of identical twins. The same sample was also used in a study of yellow fever vaccine responses in identical twins.

The source is a woman younger than 30 in good health. The sequenced sample was PBMCs. J is TRBJ1-2 and V is TRBV13; 8 positions match TRBD1. The CDR3 DNA sequence: TGTGCCAGCAGGAACCTCCTGACAGGGGAGGCCTATGGCTACACCTTC. Amino acid sequence: CASRNLLTGEAYGYTF.